These T cell receptor beta chains were read from a single sample in a study of shared clonotypes between healthy human individuals. TCRdb keeps only in-frame clones here, not all; method: immunoSEQ multiplex PCR. The table has some 2,500,000 clones, just under 95% seen once. Sequenced: naive CD4+ T cells from PBMCs. Receptor source: a man between 18 and 35 years old in good health. Some clones in this sample may be carry-over from other donors' samples. Both conserved end residues are part of each CDR3. D genes are given only for firm matches. Clone sizes are given selectively: once, few, many, or a class where the clone is expanded.

J,size,V,D,DNA,CDR3
TRBJ2-6,.,TRBV11-2,.,TGTGCCAGCAGCTCGTCCAAGCTCTCTGGGGCCAACGTCCTGACTTTC,CASSSSKLSGANVLTF
TRBJ1-6,.,TRBV30,TRBD1,TGTGCCTGGAGTGGAGGGGGCGTCTCACCCCTCCACTTT,CAWSGGGVSPLHF
TRBJ1-2,once,TRBV5-1,.,TGCGCCAGCAGCTTGGGACAGTCCAACTATGGCTACACCTTC,CASSLGQSNYGYTF
TRBJ1-2,.,TRBV6-5,.,TGTGCCAGTGGGACGGGAGGCTACACCTTC,CASGTGGYTF
TRBJ2-7,.,TRBV6-5,.,TGTGCCAGCAGTTACTCGTCCCCCGGGTACTACGAGCAGTACTTC,CASSYSSPGYYEQYF
TRBJ1-5,.,TRBV4-1,.,TGCGCCAGCAGCCAAGACAGTTGGAGCAATCAGCCCCAGCATTTT,CASSQDSWSNQPQHF
TRBJ2-2,.,TRBV6-1,.,TGTGCCAGTCTTCTTGGGGGCACCGGGGAGCTGTTTTTT,CASLLGGTGELFF
TRBJ2-3,once,TRBV4-3,TRBD2,TGCGCCAGCAGCCAAGATCTCGCGGGAGCGCTTTTTGATACGCAGTATTTT,CASSQDLAGALFDTQYF
TRBJ2-1,.,TRBV4-1,TRBD1,TGCGCCAGCAGCCAGACCGGGACAGACCCTTACAATGAGCAGTTCTTC,CASSQTGTDPYNEQFF
TRBJ2-7,.,TRBV6-5,.,TGTGCCAGCAGCACCTTAGGGTACGAGCAGTACTTC,CASSTLGYEQYF
TRBJ2-5,.,TRBV18,.,TGTGCCAGCTCACCATCCGGAGAGACCCAGTACTTC,CASSPSGETQYF
TRBJ2-5,.,TRBV28,.,TGTGCCAGCAGTTTTTTGGGGGCATCAGAGGGAGAGACCCAGTACTTC,CASSFLGASEGETQYF
TRBJ2-7,.,TRBV10-3,TRBD1,TGTGCCATCCAACCCGGGACAGGGTTCTACGAGCAGTACTTC,CAIQPGTGFYEQYF
TRBJ2-2,.,TRBV9,TRBD2,TGTGCCAGCGGACTAGTTCTCACCGGGGAGCTGTTTTTT,CASGLVLTGELFF
TRBJ2-7,.,TRBV6-1,TRBD2,TGTGCCAGCAGTGAGATGGGCCCGGGGGGCGAGCAGTACTTC,CASSEMGPGGEQYF
TRBJ1-1,.,TRBV29-1,.,TGCAGCCTGATGGGGGTTGGTACTGAAGCTTTCTTT,CSLMGVGTEAFF
TRBJ2-7,.,TRBV6-1,.,TGTGCCAGCAGTGACGGGACACGCTACGAGCAGTACTTC,CASSDGTRYEQYF
TRBJ2-5,.,TRBV2,.,TGTGCCAGAGCCATGGTTCAAGAGACCCAGTACTTC,CARAMVQETQYF
TRBJ2-3,.,TRBV5-8,TRBD2,TGTGCCAGCAGTTCTGGGACTAGCGGCCTGAAGGATACGCAGTATTTT,CASSSGTSGLKDTQYF
TRBJ2-3,.,TRBV9,.,TGTGCCAGCAGCATAACTAGCAGAGGCACAGATACGCAGTATTTT,CASSITSRGTDTQYF
TRBJ2-1,.,TRBV28,.,TGTGCCAGCAGTTTTCCGTACAATGAGCAGTTCTTC,CASSFPYNEQFF
TRBJ1-6,.,TRBV5-6,TRBD1,TGTGCCAGCAGCGCGGACAGGGGATTTTCACCCCTCCACTTT,CASSADRGFSPLHF
TRBJ2-3,.,TRBV2,.,TGTGCCATTTCCGGGTCCCACTCTCCAACAGATACGCAGTATTTT,CAISGSHSPTDTQYF
TRBJ1-3,.,TRBV28,.,TGTGCTTCGGGGTACTCTGGAAACACCATATATTTT,CASGYSGNTIYF
TRBJ1-5,.,TRBV7-2,TRBD1,TGTGCCAGCAGCTTAGAGGGACAGGTTAATCAGCCCCAGCATTTT,CASSLEGQVNQPQHF
TRBJ1-2,.,TRBV11-2,.,TGTGCCAGCAGCTTAGAGGCAGGGTGGTCTGGCTACACCTTC,CASSLEAGWSGYTF
TRBJ2-5,.,TRBV2,TRBD1,TGTGTCCGAGGGGGCCCCGCGAACTTC,CVRGGPANF
TRBJ2-1,.,TRBV6-5,TRBD2,TGTGCCAGCAGGGACAGAGCGGGGGCGGCAAAAGAGCAGTTCTTC,CASRDRAGAAKEQFF
TRBJ1-2,.,TRBV7-8,.,TGTGCCAGCAGCTCCCTTAGTGTGGACGGCTACACCTTC,CASSSLSVDGYTF
TRBJ1-5,.,TRBV19,.,TGTGCCAGTAGTATCGGCAGGGGAAATCAGCCCCAGCATTTT,CASSIGRGNQPQHF
TRBJ2-7,.,TRBV10-3,TRBD2,TGTGCCATCAGAGGGGGACTAGCGGGAACCTACGAGCAGTACTTC,CAIRGGLAGTYEQYF
TRBJ1-3,.,TRBV7-9,.,TGTGCCAGCAGCCCCCCAAGCGGTGGAAACACCATATATTTT,CASSPPSGGNTIYF